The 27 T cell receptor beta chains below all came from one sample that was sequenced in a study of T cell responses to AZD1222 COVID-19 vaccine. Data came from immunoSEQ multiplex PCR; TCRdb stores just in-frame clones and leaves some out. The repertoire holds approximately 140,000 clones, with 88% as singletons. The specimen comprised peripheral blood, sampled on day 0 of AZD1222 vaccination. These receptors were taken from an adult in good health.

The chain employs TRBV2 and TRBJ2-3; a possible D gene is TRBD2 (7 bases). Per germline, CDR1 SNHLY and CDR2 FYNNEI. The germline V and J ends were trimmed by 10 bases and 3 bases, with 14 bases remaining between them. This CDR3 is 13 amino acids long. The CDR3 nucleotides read TGTGCCAACGGAAGGGGGGGAACAGATACGCAGTATTTT. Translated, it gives CANGRGGTDTQYF. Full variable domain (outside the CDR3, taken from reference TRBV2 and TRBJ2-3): EPEVTQTPSHQVTQMGQEVILRCVPISNHLYFYWYRQILGQKVEFLVSFYNNEISEKSEIFDDQFSVERPDGSNFTLKIRSTKLEDSAMYFCANGRGGTDTQYFGPGTRLTVL.

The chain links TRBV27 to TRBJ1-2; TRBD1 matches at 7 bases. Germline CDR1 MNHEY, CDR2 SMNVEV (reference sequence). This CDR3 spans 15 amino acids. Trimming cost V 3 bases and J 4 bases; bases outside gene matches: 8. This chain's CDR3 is CASSFRAGGGYGYTF. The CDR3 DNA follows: TGTGCCAGCAGTTTCCGCGCAGGGGGAGGCTATGGCTACACCTTC.

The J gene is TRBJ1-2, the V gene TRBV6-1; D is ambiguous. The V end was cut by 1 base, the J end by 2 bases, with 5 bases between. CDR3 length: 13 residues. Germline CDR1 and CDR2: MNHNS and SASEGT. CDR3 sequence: CASSEEFNYGYTF. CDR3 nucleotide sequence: TGTGCCAGCAGTGAAGAGTTCAACTATGGCTACACCTTC.

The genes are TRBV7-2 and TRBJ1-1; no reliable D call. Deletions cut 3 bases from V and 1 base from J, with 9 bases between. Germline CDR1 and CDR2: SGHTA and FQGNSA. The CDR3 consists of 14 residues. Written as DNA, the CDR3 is TGTGCCAGCAGCTTGGGCCGGGGGAACACTGAAGCTTTCTTT. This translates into CASSLGRGNTEAFF.

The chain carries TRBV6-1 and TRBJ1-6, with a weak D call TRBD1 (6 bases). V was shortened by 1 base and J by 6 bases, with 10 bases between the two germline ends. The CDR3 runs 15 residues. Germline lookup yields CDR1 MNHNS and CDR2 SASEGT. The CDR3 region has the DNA TGTGCCAGCAGTGAAGGGCAGGGGTTTAATTCACCCCTCCACTTT. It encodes CASSEGQGFNSPLHF.

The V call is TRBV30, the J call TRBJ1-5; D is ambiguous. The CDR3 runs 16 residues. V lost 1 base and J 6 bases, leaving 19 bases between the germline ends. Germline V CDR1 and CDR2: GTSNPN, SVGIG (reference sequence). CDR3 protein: CAWSDGFTRWSQPQHF. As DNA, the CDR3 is TGTGCCTGGAGTGATGGGTTCACCCGGTGGAGTCAGCCCCAGCATTTT.

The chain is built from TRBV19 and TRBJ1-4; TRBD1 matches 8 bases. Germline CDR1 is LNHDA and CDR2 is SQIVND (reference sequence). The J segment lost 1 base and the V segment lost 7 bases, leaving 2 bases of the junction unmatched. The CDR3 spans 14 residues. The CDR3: CASTQGGTNEKLFF. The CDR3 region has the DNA TGTGCCAGTACACAGGGGGGAACTAATGAAAAACTGTTTTTT.

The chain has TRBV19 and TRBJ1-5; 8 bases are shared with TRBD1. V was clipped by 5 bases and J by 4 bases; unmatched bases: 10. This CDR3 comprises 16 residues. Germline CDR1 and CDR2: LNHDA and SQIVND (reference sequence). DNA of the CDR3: TGTGCCAGTAGTGTTACAGGGGGTTTCGGGAATCAGCCCCAGCATTTT. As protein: CASSVTGGFGNQPQHF.

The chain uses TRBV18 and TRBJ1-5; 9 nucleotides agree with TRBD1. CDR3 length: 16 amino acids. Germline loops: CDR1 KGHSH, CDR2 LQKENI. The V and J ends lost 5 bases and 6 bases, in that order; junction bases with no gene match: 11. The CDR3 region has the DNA TGTGCCAGCTCAACCTCTAACAGGGGGCCGATTCAGCCCCAGCATTTT. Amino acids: CASSTSNRGPIQPQHF.

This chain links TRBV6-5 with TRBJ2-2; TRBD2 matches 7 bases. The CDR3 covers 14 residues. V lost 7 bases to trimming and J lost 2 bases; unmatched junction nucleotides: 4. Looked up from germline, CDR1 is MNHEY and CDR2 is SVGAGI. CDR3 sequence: CASTGLINTGELFF. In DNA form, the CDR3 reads TGTGCCAGCACGGGACTAATTAACACCGGGGAGCTGTTTTTT.

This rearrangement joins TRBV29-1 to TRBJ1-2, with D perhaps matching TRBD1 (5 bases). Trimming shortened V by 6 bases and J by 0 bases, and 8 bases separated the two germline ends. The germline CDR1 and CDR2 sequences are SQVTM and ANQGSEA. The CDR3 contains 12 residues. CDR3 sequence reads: CSVQESNYGYTF. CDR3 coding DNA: TGCAGCGTACAGGAGTCTAACTATGGCTACACCTTC.

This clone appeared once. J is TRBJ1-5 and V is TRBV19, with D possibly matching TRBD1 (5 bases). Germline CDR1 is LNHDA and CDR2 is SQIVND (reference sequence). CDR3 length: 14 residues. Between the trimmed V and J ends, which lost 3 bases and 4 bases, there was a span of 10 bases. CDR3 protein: CASSIGGWNQPQHF. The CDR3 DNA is TGTGCCAGTAGTATCGGGGGTTGGAATCAGCCCCAGCATTTT.

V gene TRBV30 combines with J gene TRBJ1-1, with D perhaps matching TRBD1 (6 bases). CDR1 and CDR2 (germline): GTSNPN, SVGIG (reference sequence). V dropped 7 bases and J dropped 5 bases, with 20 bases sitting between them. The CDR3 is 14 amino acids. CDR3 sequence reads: CASHRQTGLTEAFF. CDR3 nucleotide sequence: TGTGCCTCCCATCGACAGACAGGTTTGACTGAAGCTTTCTTT.

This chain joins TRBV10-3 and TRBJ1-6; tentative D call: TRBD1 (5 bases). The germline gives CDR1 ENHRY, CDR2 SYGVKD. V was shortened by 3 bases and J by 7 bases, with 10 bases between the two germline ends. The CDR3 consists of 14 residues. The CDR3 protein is CAISENRINSPLHF. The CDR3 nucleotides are TGTGCCATCAGTGAAAACAGGATAAATTCACCCCTCCACTTT.

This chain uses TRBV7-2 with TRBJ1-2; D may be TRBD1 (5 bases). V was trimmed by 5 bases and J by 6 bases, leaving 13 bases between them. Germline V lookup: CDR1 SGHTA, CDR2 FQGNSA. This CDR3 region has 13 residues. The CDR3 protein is CASSRRVEDGYTF. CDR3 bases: TGTGCCAGCAGCCGCAGGGTTGAGGATGGCTACACCTTC. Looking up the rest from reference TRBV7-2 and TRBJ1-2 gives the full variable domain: GAGVSQSPSNKVTEKGKDVELRCDPISGHTALYWYRQSLGQGLEFLIYFQGNSAPDKSGLPSDRFSAERTGGSVSTLTIQRTQQEDSAVYLCASSRRVEDGYTFGSGTRLTVV.

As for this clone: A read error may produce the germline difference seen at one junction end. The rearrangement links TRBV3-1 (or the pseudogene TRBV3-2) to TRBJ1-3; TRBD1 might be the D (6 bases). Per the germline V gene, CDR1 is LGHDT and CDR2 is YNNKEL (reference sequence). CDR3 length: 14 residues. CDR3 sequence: CASNQQGAGNTIYF. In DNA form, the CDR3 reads TGTGCCAGCAACCAACAGGGAGCTGGAAACACCATATATTTT.

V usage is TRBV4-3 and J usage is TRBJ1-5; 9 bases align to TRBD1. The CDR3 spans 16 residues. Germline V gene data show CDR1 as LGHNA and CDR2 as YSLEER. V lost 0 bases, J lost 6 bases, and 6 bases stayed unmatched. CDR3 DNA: TGCGCCAGCAGCCAAGAATCGGGACAGGGAGGTCAGCCCCAGCATTTT. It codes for CASSQESGQGGQPQHF.

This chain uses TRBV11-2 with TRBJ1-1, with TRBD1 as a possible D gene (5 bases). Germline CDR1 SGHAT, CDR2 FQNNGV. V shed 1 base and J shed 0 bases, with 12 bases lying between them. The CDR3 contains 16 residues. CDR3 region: CASSLGQTLMNTEAFF. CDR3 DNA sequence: TGTGCCAGCAGCTTAGGACAGACCCTTATGAACACTGAAGCTTTCTTT.

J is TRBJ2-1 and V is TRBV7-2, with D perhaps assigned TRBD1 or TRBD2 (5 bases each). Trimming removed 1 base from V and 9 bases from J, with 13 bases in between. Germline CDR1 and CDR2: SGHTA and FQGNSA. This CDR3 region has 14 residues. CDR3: CASSLVGTGSEQFF. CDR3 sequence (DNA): TGTGCCAGCAGCTTAGTGGGGACGGGTAGTGAGCAGTTCTTC.

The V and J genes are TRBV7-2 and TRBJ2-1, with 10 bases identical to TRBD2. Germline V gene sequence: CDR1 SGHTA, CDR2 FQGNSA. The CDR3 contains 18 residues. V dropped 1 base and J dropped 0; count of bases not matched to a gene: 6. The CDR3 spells CASSLGPSGGYSYNEQFF. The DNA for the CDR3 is TGTGCCAGCAGCTTAGGTCCTAGCGGGGGCTACTCCTACAATGAGCAGTTCTTC.

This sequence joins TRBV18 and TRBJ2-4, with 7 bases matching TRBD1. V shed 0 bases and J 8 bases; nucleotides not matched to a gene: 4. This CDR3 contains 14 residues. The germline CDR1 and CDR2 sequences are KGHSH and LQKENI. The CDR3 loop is CASSPPWQGDIQYF. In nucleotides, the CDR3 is TGTGCCAGCTCACCACCGTGGCAGGGGGACATTCAGTACTTC.

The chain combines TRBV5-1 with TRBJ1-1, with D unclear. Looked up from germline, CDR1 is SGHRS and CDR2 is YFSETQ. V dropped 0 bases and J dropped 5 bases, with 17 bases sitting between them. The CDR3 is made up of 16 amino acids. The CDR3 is CASSLGGESVGTEAFF. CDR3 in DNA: TGCGCCAGCAGCTTGGGGGGTGAGAGTGTCGGGACTGAAGCTTTCTTT.

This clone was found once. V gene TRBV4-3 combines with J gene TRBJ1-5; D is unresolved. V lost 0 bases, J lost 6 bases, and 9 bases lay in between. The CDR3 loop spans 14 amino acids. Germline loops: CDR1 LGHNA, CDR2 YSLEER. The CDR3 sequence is CASSQDVGVQPQHF. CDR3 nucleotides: TGCGCCAGCAGCCAAGACGTTGGGGTTCAGCCCCAGCATTTT.

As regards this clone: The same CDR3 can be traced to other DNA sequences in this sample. CDR3 nucleotide sequence: TGCAGCGTTACCGGAGGGTACGAGCAGTACTTC. Protein sequence: CSVTGGYEQYF. The rearrangement joins TRBV29-1 to TRBJ2-7; tentative D call: TRBD2 (6 bases). CDR1 and CDR2 from the germline V gene are SQVTM and ANQGSEA. The CDR3 extends over 11 amino acids. V dropped 5 bases and J dropped 4 bases, with 9 bases sitting between them.

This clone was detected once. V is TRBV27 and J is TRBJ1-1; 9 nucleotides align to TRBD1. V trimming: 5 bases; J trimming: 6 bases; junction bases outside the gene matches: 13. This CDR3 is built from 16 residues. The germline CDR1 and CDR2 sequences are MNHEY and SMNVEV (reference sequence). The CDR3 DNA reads TGTGCCAGCAGTGTGGCCCTCCGGACAGGGGCATCTGAAGCTTTCTTT. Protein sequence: CASSVALRTGASEAFF.

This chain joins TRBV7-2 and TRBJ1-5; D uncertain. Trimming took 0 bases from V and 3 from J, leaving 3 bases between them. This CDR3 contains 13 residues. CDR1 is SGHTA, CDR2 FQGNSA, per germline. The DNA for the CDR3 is TGTGCCAGCAGCTTAGCTCACAATCAGCCCCAGCATTTT. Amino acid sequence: CASSLAHNQPQHF.

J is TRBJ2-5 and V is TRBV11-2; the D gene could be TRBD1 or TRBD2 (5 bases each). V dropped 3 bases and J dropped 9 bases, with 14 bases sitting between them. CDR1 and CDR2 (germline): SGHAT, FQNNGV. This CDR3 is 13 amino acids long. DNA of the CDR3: TGTGCCAGCAGCTTCCGGGACGCCGACCCCCAGTACTTC. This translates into CASSFRDADPQYF.